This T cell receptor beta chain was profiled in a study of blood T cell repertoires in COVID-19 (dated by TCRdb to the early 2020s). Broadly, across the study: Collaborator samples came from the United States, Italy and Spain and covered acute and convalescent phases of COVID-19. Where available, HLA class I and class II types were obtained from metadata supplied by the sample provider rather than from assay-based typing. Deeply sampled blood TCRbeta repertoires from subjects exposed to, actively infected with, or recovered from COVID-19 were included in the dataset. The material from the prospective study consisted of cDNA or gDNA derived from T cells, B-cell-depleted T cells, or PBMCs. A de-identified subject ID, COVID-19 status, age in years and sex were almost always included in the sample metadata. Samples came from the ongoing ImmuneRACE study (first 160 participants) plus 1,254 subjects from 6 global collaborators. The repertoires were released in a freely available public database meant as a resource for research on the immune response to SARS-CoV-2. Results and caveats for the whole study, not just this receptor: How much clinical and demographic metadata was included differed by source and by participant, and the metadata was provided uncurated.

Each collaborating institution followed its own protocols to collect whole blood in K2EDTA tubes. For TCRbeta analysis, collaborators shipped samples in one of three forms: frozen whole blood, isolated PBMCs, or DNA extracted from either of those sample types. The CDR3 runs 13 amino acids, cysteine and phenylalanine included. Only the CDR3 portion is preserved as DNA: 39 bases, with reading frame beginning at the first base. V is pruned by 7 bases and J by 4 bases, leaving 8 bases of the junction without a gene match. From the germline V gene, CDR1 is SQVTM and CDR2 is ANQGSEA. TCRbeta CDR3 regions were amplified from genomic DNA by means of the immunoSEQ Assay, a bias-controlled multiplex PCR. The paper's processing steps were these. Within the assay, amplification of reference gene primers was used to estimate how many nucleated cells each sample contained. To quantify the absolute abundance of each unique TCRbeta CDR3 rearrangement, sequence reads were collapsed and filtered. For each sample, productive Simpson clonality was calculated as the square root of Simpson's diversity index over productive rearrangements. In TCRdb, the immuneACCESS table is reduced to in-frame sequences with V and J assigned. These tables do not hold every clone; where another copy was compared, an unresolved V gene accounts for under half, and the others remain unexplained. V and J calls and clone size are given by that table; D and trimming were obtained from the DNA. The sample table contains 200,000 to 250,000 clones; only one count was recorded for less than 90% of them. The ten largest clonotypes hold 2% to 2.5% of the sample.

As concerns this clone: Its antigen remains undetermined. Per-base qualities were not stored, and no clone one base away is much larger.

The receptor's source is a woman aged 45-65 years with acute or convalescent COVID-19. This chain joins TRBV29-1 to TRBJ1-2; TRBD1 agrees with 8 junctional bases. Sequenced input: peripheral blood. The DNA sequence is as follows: TGCAGCGGTGGGGACAGGAACCCCTATGGCTACACCTTC. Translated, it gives CSGGDRNPYGYTF.